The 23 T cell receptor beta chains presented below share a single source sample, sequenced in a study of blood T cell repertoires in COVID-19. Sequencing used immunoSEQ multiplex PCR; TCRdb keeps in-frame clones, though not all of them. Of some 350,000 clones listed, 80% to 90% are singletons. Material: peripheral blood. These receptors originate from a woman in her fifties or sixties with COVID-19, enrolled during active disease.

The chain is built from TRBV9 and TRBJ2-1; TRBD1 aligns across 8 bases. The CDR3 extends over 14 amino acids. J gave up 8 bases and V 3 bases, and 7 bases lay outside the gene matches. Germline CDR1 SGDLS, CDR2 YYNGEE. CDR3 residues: CASSARDRLHEQFF. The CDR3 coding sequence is TGTGCCAGCAGCGCCCGGGACAGGTTACATGAGCAGTTCTTC.

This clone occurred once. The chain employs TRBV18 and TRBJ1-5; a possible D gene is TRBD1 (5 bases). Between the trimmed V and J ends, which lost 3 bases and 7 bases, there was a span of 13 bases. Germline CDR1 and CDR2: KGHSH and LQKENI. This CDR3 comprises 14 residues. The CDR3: CASSPQGRDQPQHF. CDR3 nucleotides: TGTGCCAGCTCACCCCAGGGAAGAGACCAGCCCCAGCATTTT.

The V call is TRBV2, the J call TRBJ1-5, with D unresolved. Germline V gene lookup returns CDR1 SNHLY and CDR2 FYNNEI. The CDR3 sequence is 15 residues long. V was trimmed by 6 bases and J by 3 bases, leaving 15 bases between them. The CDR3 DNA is TGTGCCAGCAGGAGAGACCGGGTGGACAATCAGCCCCAGCATTTT. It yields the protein CASRRDRVDNQPQHF.

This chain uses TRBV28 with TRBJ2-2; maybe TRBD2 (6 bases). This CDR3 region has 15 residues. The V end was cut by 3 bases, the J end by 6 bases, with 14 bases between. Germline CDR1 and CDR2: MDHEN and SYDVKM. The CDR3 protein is CASSLGSWGAGELFF. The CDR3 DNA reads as TGTGCCAGCAGTTTGGGTTCTTGGGGGGCCGGGGAGCTGTTTTTT. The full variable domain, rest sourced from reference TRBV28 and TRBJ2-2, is DVKVTQSSRYLVKRTGEKVFLECVQDMDHENMFWYRQDPGLGLRLIYFSYDVKMKEKGDIPEGYSVSREKKERFSLILESASTNQTSMYLCASSLGSWGAGELFFGEGSRLTVL.

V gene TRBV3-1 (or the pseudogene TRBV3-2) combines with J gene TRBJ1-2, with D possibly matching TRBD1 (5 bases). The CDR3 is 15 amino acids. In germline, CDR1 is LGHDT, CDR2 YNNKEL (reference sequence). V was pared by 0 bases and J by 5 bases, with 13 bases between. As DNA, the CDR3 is TGTGCCAGCAGCCAAGATCTGGGCAGGGTTTATGGCTACACCTTC. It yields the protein CASSQDLGRVYGYTF.

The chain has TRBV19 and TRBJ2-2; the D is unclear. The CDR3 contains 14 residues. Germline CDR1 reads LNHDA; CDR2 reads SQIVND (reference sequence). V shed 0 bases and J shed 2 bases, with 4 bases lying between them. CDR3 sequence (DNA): TGTGCCAGTAGTATAGACTTAAACACCGGGGAGCTGTTTTTT. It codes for CASSIDLNTGELFF.

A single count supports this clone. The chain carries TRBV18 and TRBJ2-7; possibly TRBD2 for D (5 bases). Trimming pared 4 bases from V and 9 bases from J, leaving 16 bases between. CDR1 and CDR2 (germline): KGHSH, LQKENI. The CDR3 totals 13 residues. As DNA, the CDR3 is TGTGCCAGCTCACTCGGGGTCACTCAGGCGCAGTACTTC. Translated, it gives CASSLGVTQAQYF.

The CDR3 reads CASSLASGLAGNNEQFF. CDR3 nucleotide sequence: TGTGCCAGCTCACTAGCCTCGGGACTAGCGGGAAATAATGAGCAGTTCTTC. The chain carries TRBV18 and TRBJ2-1; 13 positions match TRBD2. Germline-derived CDR1 and CDR2 are KGHSH and LQKENI. This CDR3 contains 17 residues. With V trimmed by 4 bases and J by 7 bases, 10 bases remained unmatched.

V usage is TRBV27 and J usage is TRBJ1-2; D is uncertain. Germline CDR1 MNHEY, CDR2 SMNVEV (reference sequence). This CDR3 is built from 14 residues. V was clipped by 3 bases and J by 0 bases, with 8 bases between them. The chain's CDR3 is CASSFSVANYGYTF. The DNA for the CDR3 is TGTGCCAGCAGTTTTTCAGTCGCTAACTATGGCTACACCTTC.

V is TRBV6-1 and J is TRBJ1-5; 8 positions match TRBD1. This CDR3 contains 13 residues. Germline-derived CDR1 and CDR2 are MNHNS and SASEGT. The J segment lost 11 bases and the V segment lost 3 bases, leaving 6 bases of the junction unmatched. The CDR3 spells CASSDRTGYTQHF. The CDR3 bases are TGTGCCAGCAGTGACCGGACAGGGTATACCCAGCATTTT.

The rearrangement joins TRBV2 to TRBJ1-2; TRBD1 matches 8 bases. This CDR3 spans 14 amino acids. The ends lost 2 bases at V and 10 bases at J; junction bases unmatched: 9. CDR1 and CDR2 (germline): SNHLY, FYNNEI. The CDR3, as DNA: TGTGCCAGCAGTGAATCCCGGACAGGGACCCCCTACACCTTC. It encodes CASSESRTGTPYTF.

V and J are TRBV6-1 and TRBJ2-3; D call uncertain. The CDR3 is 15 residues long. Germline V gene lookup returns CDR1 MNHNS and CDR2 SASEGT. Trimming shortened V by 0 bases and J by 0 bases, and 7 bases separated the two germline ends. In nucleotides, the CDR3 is TGTGCCAGCAGTGAAGCCCAAACTAGCACAGATACGCAGTATTTT. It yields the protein CASSEAQTSTDTQYF.

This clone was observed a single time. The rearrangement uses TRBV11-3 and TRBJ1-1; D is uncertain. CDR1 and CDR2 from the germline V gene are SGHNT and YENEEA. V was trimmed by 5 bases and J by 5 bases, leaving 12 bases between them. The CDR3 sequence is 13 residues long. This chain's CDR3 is CASSTRAGTEAFF. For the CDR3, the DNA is TGTGCCAGCAGCACTAGGGCGGGAACTGAAGCTTTCTTT.

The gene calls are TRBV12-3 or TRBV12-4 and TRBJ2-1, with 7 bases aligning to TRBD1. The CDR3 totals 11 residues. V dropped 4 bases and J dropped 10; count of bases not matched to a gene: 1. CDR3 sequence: CASSYRGEQFF. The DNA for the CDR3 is TGTGCCAGCAGTTACAGGGGCGAGCAGTTCTTC.

The CDR3 nucleotides are TGTGCCAGCAGCCAGGACAGGGGTAAGCCCCAGCATTTT. Amino acids: CASSQDRGKPQHF. The chain combines TRBV27 with TRBJ1-5; 9 nucleotides align to TRBD1. The CDR3 runs to 13 residues. Per germline, CDR1 MNHEY and CDR2 SMNVEV (reference sequence). V lost 6 bases and J lost 8; bases outside the gene matches: 5.

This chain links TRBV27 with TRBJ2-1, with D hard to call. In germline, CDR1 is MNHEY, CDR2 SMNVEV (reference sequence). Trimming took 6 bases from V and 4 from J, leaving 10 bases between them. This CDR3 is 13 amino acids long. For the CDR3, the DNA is TGTGCCAGCAGGCCTGACTGGTACAATGAGCAGTTCTTC. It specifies CASRPDWYNEQFF.

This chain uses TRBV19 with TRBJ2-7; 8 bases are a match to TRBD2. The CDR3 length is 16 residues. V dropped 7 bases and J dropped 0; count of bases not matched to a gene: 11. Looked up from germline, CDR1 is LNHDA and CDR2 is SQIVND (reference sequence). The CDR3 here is CASNPRGGLSSYEQYF. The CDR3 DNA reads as TGTGCCAGTAACCCTCGCGGGGGGTTGAGCTCCTACGAGCAGTACTTC.

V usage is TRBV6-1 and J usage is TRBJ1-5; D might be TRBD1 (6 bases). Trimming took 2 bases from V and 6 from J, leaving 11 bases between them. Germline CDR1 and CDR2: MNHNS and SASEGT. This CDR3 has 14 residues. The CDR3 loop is CASSETGFVQPQHF. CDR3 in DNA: TGTGCCAGCAGTGAAACAGGGTTTGTTCAGCCCCAGCATTTT.

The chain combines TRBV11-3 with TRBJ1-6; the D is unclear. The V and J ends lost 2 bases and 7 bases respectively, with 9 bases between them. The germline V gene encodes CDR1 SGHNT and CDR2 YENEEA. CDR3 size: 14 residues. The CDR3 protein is CASSLQQSNSPLHF. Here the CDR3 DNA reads TGTGCCAGCAGCTTACAACAGTCGAATTCACCCCTCCACTTT. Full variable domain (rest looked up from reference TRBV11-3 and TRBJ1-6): EAGVVQSPRYKIIEKKQPVAFWCNPISGHNTLYWYLQNLGQGPELLIRYENEEAVDDSQLPKDRFSAERLKGVDSTLKIQPAELGDSAVYLCASSLQQSNSPLHFGNGTRLTVT.

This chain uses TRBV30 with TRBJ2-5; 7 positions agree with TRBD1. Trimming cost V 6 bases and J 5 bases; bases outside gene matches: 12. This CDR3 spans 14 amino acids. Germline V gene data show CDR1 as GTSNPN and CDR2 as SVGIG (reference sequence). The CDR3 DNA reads TGTGCCTGCAACAGGGGATATCGGGACGAGACCCAGTACTTC. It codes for CACNRGYRDETQYF.

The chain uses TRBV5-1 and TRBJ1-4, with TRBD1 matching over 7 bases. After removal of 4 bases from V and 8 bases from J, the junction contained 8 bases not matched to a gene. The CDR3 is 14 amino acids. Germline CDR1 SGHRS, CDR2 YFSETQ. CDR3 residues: CASSQTGFGEKLFF. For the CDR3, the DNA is TGCGCCAGCAGCCAGACAGGGTTCGGGGAAAAACTGTTTTTT.

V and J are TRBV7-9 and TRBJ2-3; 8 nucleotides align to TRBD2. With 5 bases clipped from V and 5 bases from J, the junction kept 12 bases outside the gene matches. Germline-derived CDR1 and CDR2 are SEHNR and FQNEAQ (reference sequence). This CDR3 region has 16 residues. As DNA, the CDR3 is TGTGCCAGCAGCATCTCCGGGACTAGACCCGTAGATACGCAGTATTTT. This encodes CASSISGTRPVDTQYF.

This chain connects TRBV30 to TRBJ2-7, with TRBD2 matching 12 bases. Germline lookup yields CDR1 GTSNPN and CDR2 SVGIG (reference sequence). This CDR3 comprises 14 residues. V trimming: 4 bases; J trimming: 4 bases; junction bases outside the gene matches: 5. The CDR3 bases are TGTGCCTGGAATAGACTAGCGGGAGTATACGAGCAGTACTTC. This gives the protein CAWNRLAGVYEQYF.